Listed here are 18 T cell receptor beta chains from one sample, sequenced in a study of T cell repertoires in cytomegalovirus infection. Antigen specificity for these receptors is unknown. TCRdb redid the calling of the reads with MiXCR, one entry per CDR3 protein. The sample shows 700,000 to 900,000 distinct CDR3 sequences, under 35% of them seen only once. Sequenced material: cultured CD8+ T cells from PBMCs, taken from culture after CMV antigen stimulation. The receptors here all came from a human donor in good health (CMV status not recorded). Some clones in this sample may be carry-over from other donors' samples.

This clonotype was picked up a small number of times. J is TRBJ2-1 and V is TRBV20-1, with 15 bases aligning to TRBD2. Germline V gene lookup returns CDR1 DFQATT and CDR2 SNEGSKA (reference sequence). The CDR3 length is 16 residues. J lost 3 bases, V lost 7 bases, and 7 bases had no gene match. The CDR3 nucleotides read TGCAGTGTTCCGGGACTAGCGGGGGGCCGCTACAATGAGCAGTTCTTC. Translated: CSVPGLAGGRYNEQFF.

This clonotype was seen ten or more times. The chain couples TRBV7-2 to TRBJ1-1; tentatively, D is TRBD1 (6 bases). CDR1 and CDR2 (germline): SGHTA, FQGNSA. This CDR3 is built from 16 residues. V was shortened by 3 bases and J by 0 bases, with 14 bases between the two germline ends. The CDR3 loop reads CASSFGLQGVNTEAFF. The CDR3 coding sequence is TGTGCCAGCAGCTTCGGCTTACAGGGAGTGAACACTGAAGCTTTCTTT.

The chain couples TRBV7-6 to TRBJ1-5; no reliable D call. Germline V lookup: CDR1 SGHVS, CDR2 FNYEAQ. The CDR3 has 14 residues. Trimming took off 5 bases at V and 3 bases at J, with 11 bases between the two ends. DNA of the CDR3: TGTGCCAGCAGCCCGCCGGGAACCAATCAGCCCCAGCATTTT. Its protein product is CASSPPGTNQPQHF.

DNA for the CDR3: TGTGCCAGCAGCTTGGCCGTAGGGCAGGAAGCTTTCTTT. Its translation: CASSLAVGQEAFF. The chain combines TRBV5-4 with TRBJ1-1, with D unresolved. Trimming pared 0 bases from V and 8 bases from J, leaving 11 bases between. Germline assignment: CDR1 SGHNT and CDR2 YYREEE (reference sequence). This CDR3 contains 13 residues. Combining the CDR3 with reference TRBV5-4 and TRBJ1-1 gives the whole variable domain ETGVTQSPTHLIKTRGQQVTLRCSSQSGHNTVSWYQQALGQGPQFIFQYYREEENGRGNFPPRFSGLQFPNYSSELNVNALELDDSALYLCASSLAVGQEAFFGQGTRLTVV.

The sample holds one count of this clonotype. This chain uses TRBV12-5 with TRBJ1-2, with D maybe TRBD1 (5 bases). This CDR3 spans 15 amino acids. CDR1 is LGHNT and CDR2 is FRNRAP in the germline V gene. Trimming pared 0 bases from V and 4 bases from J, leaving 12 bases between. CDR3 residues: CASGLVDGAGYGYTF. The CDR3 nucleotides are TGTGCTAGTGGTTTGGTGGATGGGGCCGGCTATGGCTACACCTTC.

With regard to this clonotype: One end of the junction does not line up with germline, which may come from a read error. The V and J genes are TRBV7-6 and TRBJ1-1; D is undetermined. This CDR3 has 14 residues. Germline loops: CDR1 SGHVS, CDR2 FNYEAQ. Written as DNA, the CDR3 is TGTGCCAGCAGCTTAGGGGGTGGGAACTCTGAAGCTTTCTTT. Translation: CASSLGGGNSEAFF.

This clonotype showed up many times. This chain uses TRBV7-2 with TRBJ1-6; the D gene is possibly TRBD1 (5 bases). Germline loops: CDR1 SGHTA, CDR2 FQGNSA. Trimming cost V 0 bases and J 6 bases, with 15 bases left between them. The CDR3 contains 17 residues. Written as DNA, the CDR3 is TGTGCCAGCAGCTTAGCCTTCTTCGGGCAGGGTAATTCACCCCTCCACTTT. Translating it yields CASSLAFFGQGNSPLHF.

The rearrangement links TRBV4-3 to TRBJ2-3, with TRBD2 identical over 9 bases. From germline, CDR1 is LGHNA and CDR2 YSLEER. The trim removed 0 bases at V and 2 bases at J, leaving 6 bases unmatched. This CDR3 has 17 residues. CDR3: CASSQDGAGGPTDTQYF. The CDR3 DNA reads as TGCGCCAGCAGCCAAGATGGCGCGGGGGGGCCCACAGATACGCAGTATTTT.

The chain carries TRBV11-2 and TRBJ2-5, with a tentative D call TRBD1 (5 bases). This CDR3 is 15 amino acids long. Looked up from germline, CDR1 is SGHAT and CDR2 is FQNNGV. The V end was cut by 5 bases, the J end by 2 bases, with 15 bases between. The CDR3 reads CASSPPAREQETQYF. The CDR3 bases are TGTGCCAGCAGCCCCCCTGCCAGGGAACAAGAGACCCAGTACTTC.

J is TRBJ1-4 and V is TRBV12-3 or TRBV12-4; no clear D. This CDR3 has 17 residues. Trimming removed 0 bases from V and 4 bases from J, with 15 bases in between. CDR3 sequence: CASSLAELVANNEKLFF. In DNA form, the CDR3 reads TGTGCCAGCAGTTTAGCGGAGTTAGTAGCAAATAATGAAAAACTGTTTTTT.

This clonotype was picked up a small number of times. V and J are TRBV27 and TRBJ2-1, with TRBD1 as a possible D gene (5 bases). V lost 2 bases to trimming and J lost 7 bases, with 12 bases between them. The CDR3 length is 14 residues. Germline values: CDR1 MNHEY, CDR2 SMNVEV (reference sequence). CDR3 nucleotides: TGTGCCAGCAGTTTAAAGCCCAGGGCGAATGAGCAGTTCTTC. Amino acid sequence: CASSLKPRANEQFF.

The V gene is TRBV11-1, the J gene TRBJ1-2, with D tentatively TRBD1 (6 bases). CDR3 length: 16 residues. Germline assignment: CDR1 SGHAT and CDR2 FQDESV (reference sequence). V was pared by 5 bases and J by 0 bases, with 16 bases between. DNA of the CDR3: TGTGCCAGCAGCCCCCCGGGGGCCGGAGCTAACTATGGCTACACCTTC. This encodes CASSPPGAGANYGYTF.

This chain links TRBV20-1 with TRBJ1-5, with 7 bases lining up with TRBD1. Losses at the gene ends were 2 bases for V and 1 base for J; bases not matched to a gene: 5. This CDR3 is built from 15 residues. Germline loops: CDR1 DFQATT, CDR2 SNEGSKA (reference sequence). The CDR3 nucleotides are TGCAGTGCTAGACTTCGGACAGGAAGCAATCAGCCCCAGCATTTT. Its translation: CSARLRTGSNQPQHF.

CDR3 in amino acids: CASSFGRIPGTEAFF. The CDR3 region has the DNA TGTGCCAGCAGTTTTGGACGAATCCCCGGGACTGAAGCTTTCTTT. The chain links TRBV27 to TRBJ1-1; no clear D. V gave up 3 bases and J gave up 5 bases, with 16 bases separating them. The CDR3 runs to 15 residues. Germline CDR1 and CDR2: MNHEY and SMNVEV (reference sequence).

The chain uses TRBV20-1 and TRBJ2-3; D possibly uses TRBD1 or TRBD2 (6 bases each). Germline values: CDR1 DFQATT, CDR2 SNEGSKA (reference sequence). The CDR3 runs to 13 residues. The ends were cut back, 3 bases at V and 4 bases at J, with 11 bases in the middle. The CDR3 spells CSASYGGADTQYF. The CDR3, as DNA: TGCAGTGCTAGTTACGGGGGCGCAGATACGCAGTATTTT.

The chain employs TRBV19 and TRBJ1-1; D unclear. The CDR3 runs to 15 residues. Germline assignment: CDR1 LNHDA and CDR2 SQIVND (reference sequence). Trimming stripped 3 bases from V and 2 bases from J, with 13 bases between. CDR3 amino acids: CASSMEGLQNTEAFF. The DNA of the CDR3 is TGTGCCAGTAGTATGGAAGGTCTACAAAACACTGAAGCTTTCTTT.

CDR3 in DNA: TGTGCCAGCAGTTATAAGAGGGCGGGCGGCTACACCTTC. It yields the protein CASSYKRAGGYTF. The J gene is TRBJ1-2, the V gene TRBV6-5; D gene ambiguous. This CDR3 has 13 amino acids. Trimming left V 3 bases short and J 8 bases short, with 13 bases between. Looked up from germline, CDR1 is MNHEY and CDR2 is SVGAGI.

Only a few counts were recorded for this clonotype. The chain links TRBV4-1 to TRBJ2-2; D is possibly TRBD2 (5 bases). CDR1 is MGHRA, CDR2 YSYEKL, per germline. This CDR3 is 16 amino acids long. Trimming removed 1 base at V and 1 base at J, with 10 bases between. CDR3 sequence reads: CASSQGETLNTGELFF. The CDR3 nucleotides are TGCGCCAGCAGCCAAGGGGAGACGTTGAACACCGGGGAGCTGTTTTTT.